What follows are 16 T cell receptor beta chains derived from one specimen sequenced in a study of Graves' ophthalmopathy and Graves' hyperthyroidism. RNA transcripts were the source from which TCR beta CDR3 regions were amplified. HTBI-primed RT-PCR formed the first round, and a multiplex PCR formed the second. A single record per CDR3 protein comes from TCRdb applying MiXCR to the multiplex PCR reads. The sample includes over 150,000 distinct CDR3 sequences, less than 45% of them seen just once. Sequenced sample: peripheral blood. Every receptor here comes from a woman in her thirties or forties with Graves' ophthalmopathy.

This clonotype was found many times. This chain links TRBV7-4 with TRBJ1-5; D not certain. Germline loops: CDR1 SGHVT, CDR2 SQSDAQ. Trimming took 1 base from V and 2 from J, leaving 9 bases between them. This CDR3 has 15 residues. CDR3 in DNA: TGTGCCAGCAGCTTAGGTCGGACTGGCAATCAGCCCCAGCATTTT. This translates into CASSLGRTGNQPQHF. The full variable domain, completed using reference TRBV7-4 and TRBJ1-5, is GAGVSQSPRYKVAKRGRDVALRCDSISGHVTLYWYRQTLGQGSEVLTYSQSDAQRDKSGRPSGRFSAERPERSVSTLKIQRTEQGDSAVYLCASSLGRTGNQPQHFGDGTRLSIL.

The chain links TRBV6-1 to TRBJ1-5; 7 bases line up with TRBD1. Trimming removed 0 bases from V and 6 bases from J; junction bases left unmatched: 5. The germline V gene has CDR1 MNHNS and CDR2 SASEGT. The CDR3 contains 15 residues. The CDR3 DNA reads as TGTGCCAGCAGTGAAGCGGGGGCAGGGGGTCAGCCCCAGCATTTT. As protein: CASSEAGAGGQPQHF.

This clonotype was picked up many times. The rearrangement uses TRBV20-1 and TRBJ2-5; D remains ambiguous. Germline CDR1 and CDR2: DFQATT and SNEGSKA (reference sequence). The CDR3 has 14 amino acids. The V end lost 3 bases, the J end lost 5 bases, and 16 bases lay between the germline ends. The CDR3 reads CSASVFQSSETQYF. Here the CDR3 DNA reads TGCAGTGCTAGTGTATTCCAGTCCTCGGAGACCCAGTACTTC.

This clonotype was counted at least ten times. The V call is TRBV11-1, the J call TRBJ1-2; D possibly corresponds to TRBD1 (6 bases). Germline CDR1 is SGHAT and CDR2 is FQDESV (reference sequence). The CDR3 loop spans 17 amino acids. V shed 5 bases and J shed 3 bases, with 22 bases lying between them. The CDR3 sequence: CASSPFWGAGSHYGYTF. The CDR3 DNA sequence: TGTGCCAGCAGCCCCTTCTGGGGGGCAGGGTCTCACTATGGCTACACCTTC.

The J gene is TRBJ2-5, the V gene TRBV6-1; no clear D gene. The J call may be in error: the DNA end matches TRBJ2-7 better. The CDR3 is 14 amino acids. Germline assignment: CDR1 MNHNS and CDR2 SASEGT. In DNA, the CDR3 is TGTGCCAGCAGAGATTCGACTGCTTGGGGCGAGCAGTACTTC. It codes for CASRDSTAWGEQYF.

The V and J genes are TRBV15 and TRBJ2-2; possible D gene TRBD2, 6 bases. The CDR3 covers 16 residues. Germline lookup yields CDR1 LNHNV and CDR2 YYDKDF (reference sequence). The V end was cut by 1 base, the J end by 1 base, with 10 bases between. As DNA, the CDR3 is TGTGCCACCAGCAGAGGGGCGGGAATGAACACCGGGGAGCTGTTTTTT. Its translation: CATSRGAGMNTGELFF.

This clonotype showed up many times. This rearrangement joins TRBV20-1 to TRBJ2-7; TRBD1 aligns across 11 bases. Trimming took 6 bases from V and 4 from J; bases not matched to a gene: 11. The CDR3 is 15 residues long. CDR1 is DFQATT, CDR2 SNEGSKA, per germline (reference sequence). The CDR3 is CSAIDAGTGGYEQYF. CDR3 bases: TGCAGTGCCATCGATGCAGGGACAGGGGGATACGAGCAGTACTTC.

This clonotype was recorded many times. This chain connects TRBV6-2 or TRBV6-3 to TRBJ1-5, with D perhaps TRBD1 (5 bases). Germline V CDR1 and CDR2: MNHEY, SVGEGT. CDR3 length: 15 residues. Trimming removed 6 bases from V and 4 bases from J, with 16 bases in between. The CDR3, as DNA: TGTGCCAGCAGCCCGGGTGGGGGTCGGAATCAGCCCCAGCATTTT. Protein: CASSPGGGRNQPQHF.

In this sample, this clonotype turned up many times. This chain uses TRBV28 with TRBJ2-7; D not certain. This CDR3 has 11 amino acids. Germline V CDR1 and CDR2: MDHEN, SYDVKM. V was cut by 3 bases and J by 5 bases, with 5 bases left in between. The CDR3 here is CASSFPDEQYF. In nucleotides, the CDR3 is TGTGCCAGCAGTTTCCCTGACGAGCAGTACTTC.

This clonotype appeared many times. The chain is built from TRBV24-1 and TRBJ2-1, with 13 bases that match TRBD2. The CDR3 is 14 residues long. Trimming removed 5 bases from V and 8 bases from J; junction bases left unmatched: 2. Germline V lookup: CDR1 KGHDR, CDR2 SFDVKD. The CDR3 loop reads CATSVGLAGDEQFF. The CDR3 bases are TGTGCCACCAGTGTTGGACTAGCGGGAGATGAGCAGTTCTTC.

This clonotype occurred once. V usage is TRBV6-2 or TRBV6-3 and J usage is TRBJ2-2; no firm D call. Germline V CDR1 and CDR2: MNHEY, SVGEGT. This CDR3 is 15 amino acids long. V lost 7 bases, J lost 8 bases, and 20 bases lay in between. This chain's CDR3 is CASTYRLGLVGELFF. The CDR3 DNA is TGTGCCAGCACCTACCGACTCGGGCTAGTAGGGGAGCTGTTTTTT.

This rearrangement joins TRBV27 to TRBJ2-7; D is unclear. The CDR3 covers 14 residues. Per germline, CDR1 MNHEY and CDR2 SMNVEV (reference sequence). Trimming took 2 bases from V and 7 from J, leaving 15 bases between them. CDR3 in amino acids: CASSLRFALKEQYF. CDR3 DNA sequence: TGTGCCAGCAGTTTACGATTCGCCCTAAAGGAGCAGTACTTC.

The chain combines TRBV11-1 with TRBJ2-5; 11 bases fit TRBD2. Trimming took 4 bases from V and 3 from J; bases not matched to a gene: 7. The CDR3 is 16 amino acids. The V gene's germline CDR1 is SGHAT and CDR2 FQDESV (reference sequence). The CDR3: CASSSRLAGREETQYF. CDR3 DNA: TGTGCCAGCAGCTCCAGACTAGCGGGAAGGGAAGAGACCCAGTACTTC.

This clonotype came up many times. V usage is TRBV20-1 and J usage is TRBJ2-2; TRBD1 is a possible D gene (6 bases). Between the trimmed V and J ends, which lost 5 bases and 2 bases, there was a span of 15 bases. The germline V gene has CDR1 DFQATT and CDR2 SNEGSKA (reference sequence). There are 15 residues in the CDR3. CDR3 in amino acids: CSARPGTLNTGELFF. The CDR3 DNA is TGCAGTGCTCGACCCGGGACACTAAACACCGGGGAGCTGTTTTTT.

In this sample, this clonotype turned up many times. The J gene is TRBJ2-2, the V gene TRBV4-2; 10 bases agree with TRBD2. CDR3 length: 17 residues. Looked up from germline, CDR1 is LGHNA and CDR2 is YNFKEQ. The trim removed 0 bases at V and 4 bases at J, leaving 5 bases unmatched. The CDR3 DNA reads TGTGCCAGCAGCCAAGACCTCCTAGCGGGGGCCACCGGGGAGCTGTTTTTT. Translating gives CASSQDLLAGATGELFF.

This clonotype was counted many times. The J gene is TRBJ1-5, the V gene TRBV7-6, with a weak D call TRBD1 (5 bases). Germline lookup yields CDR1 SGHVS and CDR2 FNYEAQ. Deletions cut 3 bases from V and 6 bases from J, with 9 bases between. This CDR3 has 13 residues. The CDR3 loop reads CASSLGVSQPQHF. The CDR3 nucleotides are TGTGCCAGCAGCTTGGGGGTGTCTCAGCCCCAGCATTTT.